The entry that follows covers one TCR beta chain sequence. There is no known antigen for this receptor. Per-base quality was not reported, and no clone a single base away is much larger than it. The data belong to a study of blood T cell repertoires in COVID-19 (TCRdb year 2020). For the study in its entirety: The collaborator samples originated in the United States, Italy and Spain and spanned the acute and convalescent phases of COVID-19. Sample metadata almost always included a de-identified subject ID, COVID-19 status, age in years and sex. Subjects who had been exposed to COVID-19, were actively infected with it, or had recovered from it provided the deeply sampled blood TCRbeta repertoires that made up the dataset. The prospective study material was composed of cDNA or gDNA derived from T cells, B-cell-depleted T cells, or PBMCs. HLA class I and class II types, where available, came from metadata supplied by the sample provider rather than from assay-based typing. The repertoires were released in a freely available public database meant as a resource for research on the immune response to SARS-CoV-2. Samples were obtained from the ongoing ImmuneRACE study (first 160 participants) and from over 1,000 subjects provided by 6 global collaborators. General study outcomes and caveats: The amount of clinical and demographic metadata varied by source and participant and was provided uncurated.

TCRbeta CDR3 regions were amplified from genomic DNA using the immunoSEQ Assay, a bias-controlled multiplex PCR. The source study handled its data this way. Within the assay, amplification of reference gene primers was used to estimate how many nucleated cells each sample contained. To quantify the absolute abundance of each unique TCRbeta CDR3 rearrangement, sequence reads were collapsed and filtered. For each sample, productive Simpson clonality was calculated as the square root of Simpson's diversity index across productive rearrangements. TCRdb took over this immuneACCESS table, retaining in-frame rearrangements with V and J assigned. Such tables are incomplete; in checked studies, under half of the missing clones stem from an unresolved V gene, and the remainder is unexplained. The V and J calls and clone size come from that table; D and trimming were worked out from the DNA. Here the sample has about 300,000 clones; around nine tenths occur a single time. The top ten clonotypes cover around 4.4% of the sample.

The CDR3 goes from the cysteine to the phenylalanine over 11 residues. Only the CDR3 DNA stays, 33 bases, in frame from base 1. V sheds 8 bases and J sheds 3 bases, leaving 7 bases between their ends. According to the germline V gene, CDR1 reads MNHEY and CDR2 reads SVGAGI. Whole blood was collected in K2EDTA tubes by collaborating institutions according to the institutions' own protocols. For TCRbeta analysis, collaborator samples were shipped as frozen whole blood, as isolated PBMCs, or as DNA extracted from either sample type. The TCR sequence derives from a man aged 35 to 55 with acute or convalescent COVID-19. This chain is built from TRBV6-5 and TRBJ1-1; no D gene call is confident. The sequenced sample consisted of peripheral blood. The nucleotides are TGTGCCAGCTCAACAGACACTGAAGCTTTCTTT. It encodes CASSTDTEAFF.